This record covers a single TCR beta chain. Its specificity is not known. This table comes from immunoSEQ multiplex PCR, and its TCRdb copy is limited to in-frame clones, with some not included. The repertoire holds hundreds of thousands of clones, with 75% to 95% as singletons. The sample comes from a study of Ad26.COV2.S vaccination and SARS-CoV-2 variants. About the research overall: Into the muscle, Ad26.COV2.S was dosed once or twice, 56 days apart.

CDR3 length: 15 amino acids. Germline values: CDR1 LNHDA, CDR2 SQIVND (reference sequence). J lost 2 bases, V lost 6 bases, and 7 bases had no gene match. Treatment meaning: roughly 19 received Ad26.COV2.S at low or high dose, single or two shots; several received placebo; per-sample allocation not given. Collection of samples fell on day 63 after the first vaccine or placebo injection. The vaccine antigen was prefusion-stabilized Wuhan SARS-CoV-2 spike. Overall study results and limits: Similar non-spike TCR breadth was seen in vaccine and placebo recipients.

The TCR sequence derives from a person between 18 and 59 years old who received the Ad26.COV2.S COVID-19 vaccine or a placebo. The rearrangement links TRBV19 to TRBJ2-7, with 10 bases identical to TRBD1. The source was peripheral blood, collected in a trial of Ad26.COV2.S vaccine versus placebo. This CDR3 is CASRKDRGQAYEQYF. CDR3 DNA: TGTGCCAGTAGAAAAGACAGGGGGCAGGCCTACGAGCAGTACTTC.